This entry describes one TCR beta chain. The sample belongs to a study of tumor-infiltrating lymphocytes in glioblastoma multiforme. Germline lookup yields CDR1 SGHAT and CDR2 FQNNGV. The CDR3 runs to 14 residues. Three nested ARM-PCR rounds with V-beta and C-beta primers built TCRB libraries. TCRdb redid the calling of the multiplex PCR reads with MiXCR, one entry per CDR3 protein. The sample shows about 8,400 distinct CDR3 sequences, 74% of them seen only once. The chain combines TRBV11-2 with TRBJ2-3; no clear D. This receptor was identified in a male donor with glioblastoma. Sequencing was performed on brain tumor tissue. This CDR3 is CVSSTLVGEDTQYF. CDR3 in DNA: TGTGTCAGTAGTACTCTAGTGGGTGAAGATACGCAGTATTTT. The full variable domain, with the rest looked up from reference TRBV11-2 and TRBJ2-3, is EAGVAQSPRYKIIEKRQSVAFWCNPISGHATLYWYQQILGQGPKLLIQFQNNGVVDDSQLPKDRFSAERLKGVDSTLKIQPAKLEDSAVYLCVSSTLVGEDTQYFGPGTRLTVL.